Each of the 28 T cell receptor beta chains below was sequenced from the same sample in a study of PD-L1 blockade in urothelial cancer. This table comes from immunoSEQ multiplex PCR, and its TCRdb copy is limited to in-frame clones, with some not included. Found here are about 95,000 clones, roughly 84% of them singletons; the top ten hold about 2%. Time point: pretreatment peripheral blood. Sequenced here: PBMCs, sampled around atezolizumab (anti-PD-L1) treatment. These TCRs come from a man between 60 and 75 years old with urothelial cancer.

This chain uses TRBV30 with TRBJ1-5; 11 nucleotides align to TRBD1. After removal of 4 bases from V and 6 bases from J, the junction contained 14 bases not matched to a gene. There are 17 residues in the CDR3. Germline CDR1 is GTSNPN and CDR2 is SVGIG (reference sequence). In nucleotides, the CDR3 is TGTGCCTGGACTCCCTTTCTGGGACAGGGGGAACGTCAGCCCCAGCATTTT. Translated, it gives CAWTPFLGQGERQPQHF.

A few counts support this clone. CDR3 sequence (DNA): TGTGCCAGCAGTTACGAGAGGAGCTATGGCTACACCTTC. It specifies CASSYERSYGYTF. The rearrangement links TRBV6-5 to TRBJ1-2; D is uncertain. Germline loops: CDR1 MNHEY, CDR2 SVGAGI. This CDR3 comprises 13 residues. V was clipped by 2 bases and J by 4 bases, with 8 bases between them.

The chain carries TRBV27 and TRBJ1-4; D not resolved. Trimming pared 5 bases from V and 7 bases from J, leaving 20 bases between. CDR3 length: 16 residues. The germline V gene has CDR1 MNHEY and CDR2 SMNVEV (reference sequence). In nucleotides, the CDR3 is TGTGCCAGCAGTAACCGGGCCCTAAGCCGGGGTGAAAAACTGTTTTTT. It encodes CASSNRALSRGEKLFF. The full variable domain, rest sourced from reference TRBV27 and TRBJ1-4, is EAQVTQNPRYLITVTGKKLTVTCSQNMNHEYMSWYRQDPGLGLRQIYYSMNVEVTDKGDVPEGYKVSRKEKRNFPLILESPSPNQTSLYFCASSNRALSRGEKLFFGSGTQLSVL.

The rearrangement joins TRBV7-9 to TRBJ1-1, with D possibly being TRBD1 (5 bases). From germline, CDR1 is SEHNR and CDR2 FQNEAQ (reference sequence). The germline V and J ends were trimmed by 1 base and 4 bases, with 13 bases remaining between them. The CDR3 contains 15 residues. The CDR3 spells CASSLGGGSLTEAFF. CDR3 nucleotides: TGTGCCAGCAGCTTAGGGGGGGGTTCCCTCACTGAAGCTTTCTTT.

The V gene is TRBV11-2, the J gene TRBJ1-1; D remains ambiguous. The germline gives CDR1 SGHAT, CDR2 FQNNGV. The V end lost 5 bases, the J end lost 0 bases, and 7 bases lay between the germline ends. The CDR3 loop spans 13 amino acids. Here the CDR3 reads CASSRTLNTEAFF. The CDR3 DNA reads as TGTGCCAGCAGCCGGACTTTGAACACTGAAGCTTTCTTT.

The rearrangement joins TRBV11-2 to TRBJ2-7, with TRBD1 matching 11 bases. There are 18 residues in the CDR3. The V gene end was trimmed by 2 bases and the J gene end by 3 bases; junction bases not matched to a gene: 12. Germline CDR1 is SGHAT and CDR2 is FQNNGV. The CDR3 here is CASSLNRPRTGGFYEQYF. In DNA form, the CDR3 reads TGTGCCAGCAGCTTAAATCGTCCCAGGACAGGGGGCTTCTACGAGCAGTACTTC.

This chain connects TRBV2 to TRBJ1-4; TRBD1 is a possible D gene (6 bases). Trimming cost V 10 bases and J 3 bases, with 12 bases left between them. This CDR3 comprises 13 residues. The germline gives CDR1 SNHLY, CDR2 FYNNEI. The CDR3 protein is CATRGHSNEKLFF. The CDR3 nucleotides read TGTGCCACCAGGGGCCACTCTAATGAAAAACTGTTTTTT.

The V and J genes are TRBV12-5 and TRBJ2-5, with TRBD1 matching 10 bases. From germline, CDR1 is LGHNT and CDR2 FRNRAP. CDR3 size: 14 residues. The trim removed 7 bases at V and 5 bases at J, leaving 7 bases unmatched. CDR3 residues: CASATGDRGETQYF. The CDR3 nucleotides are TGTGCTAGTGCCACAGGGGACAGGGGCGAGACCCAGTACTTC.

The chain employs TRBV13 and TRBJ2-7, with 12 nucleotides matching TRBD2. Germline-derived CDR1 and CDR2 are PRHDT and FYEKMQ (reference sequence). V was pared by 5 bases and J by 2 bases, with 4 bases of the junction left unmatched. The CDR3 consists of 15 residues. This CDR3 is CASSQGLAGPYEQYF. The CDR3 bases are TGTGCCAGCAGCCAGGGACTAGCGGGCCCCTACGAGCAGTACTTC.

This chain links TRBV21-1 with TRBJ2-5; the table's D call of TRBD2 was not tested on the DNA. TRBV21-1 is tagged as a pseudogene. This CDR3 has 9 amino acids. The CDR3 DNA is TGTGCCAGCTCCAAGGGAGGCCACTTC. It translates to CASSKGGHF.

The gene calls are TRBV7-2 and TRBJ2-5; TRBD2 aligns across 13 bases. This CDR3 is 16 amino acids long. Germline V gene sequence: CDR1 SGHTA, CDR2 FQGNSA. V lost 6 bases, J lost 5 bases, and 9 bases stayed unmatched. CDR3 sequence (DNA): TGTGCCAGCAGGACAGGACTAGCGGGAGATAGGGAGACCCAGTACTTC. Its protein product is CASRTGLAGDRETQYF.

The CDR3 loop is CASSLAAAQETQYF. The CDR3 bases are TGTGCCAGCAGCTTAGCGGCGGCCCAAGAGACCCAGTACTTC. The chain employs TRBV7-9 and TRBJ2-5; D call uncertain. V was cut by 0 bases and J by 1 base, with 6 bases left in between. CDR1 and CDR2 (germline): SEHNR, FQNEAQ (reference sequence). The CDR3 contains 14 residues.

V gene TRBV18 combines with J gene TRBJ1-1; D is ambiguous. This CDR3 has 12 residues. Between the trimmed V and J ends, which lost 3 bases and 1 base, there was a span of 3 bases. Germline V CDR1 and CDR2: KGHSH, LQKENI. As DNA, the CDR3 is TGTGCCAGCTCACCGGCGAACACTGAAGCTTTCTTT. It yields the protein CASSPANTEAFF.

The chain is built from TRBV5-1 and TRBJ2-2; D might be TRBD2 (5 bases). The CDR3 covers 16 residues. V lost 0 bases and J lost 3, with 12 bases in between. From germline, CDR1 is SGHRS and CDR2 YFSETQ. CDR3 loop: CASSLEVSAHTGELFF. The DNA of the CDR3 is TGCGCCAGCAGCTTGGAGGTTAGCGCGCACACCGGGGAGCTGTTTTTT.

The J gene is TRBJ2-7, the V gene TRBV7-2, with D uncertain. V was pared by 1 base and J by 0 bases, with 10 bases between. Germline CDR1 and CDR2: SGHTA and FQGNSA. CDR3 length: 15 residues. For the CDR3, the DNA is TGTGCCAGCAGCTTAGTGTCGACTGACTCCTACGAGCAGTACTTC. Its translation: CASSLVSTDSYEQYF.

This rearrangement joins TRBV6-4 to TRBJ2-5, with 12 bases fitting TRBD1. Germline V gene lookup returns CDR1 MRHNA and CDR2 SNTAGT. V gave up 6 bases and J gave up 4 bases; unmatched junction bases: 6. This CDR3 comprises 15 residues. In nucleotides, the CDR3 is TGTGCCAGCAGGGAACGGGACAGGGGGCGAGAGACCCAGTACTTC. Protein: CASRERDRGRETQYF.

The chain carries TRBV5-1 and TRBJ2-5, with 16 bases that match TRBD2. Germline CDR1 SGHRS, CDR2 YFSETQ. Trimming cost V 3 bases and J 0 bases; bases outside gene matches: 8. The CDR3 spans 19 residues. For the CDR3, the DNA is TGCGCCAGCAGCTCGGGACTAGCGGGGGGGCCAAGAGACCAAGAGACCCAGTACTTC. As protein: CASSSGLAGGPRDQETQYF.

The rearrangement uses TRBV19 and TRBJ2-1; TRBD2 aligns across 13 bases. V shed 6 bases and J 9 bases; nucleotides not matched to a gene: 5. This CDR3 has 14 residues. Per the germline V gene, CDR1 is LNHDA and CDR2 is SQIVND (reference sequence). This chain's CDR3 is CASRTSGGGPEQFF. The CDR3 DNA is TGTGCCAGTAGAACTAGCGGGGGGGGGCCTGAGCAGTTCTTC.

This chain uses TRBV5-6 with TRBJ2-7, with 8 bases matching TRBD2. Germline trimming cut 2 bases from V and 1 base from J; bases unmatched to any gene: 5. The CDR3 has 15 residues. CDR1 is SGHDT, CDR2 YYEEEE, per germline. The CDR3 DNA reads TGTGCCAGCAGCTTTGTTCGGGGGGGGTCCTACGAGCAGTACTTC. Translating gives CASSFVRGGSYEQYF.

The chain carries TRBV11-2 and TRBJ2-5; 7 positions agree with TRBD2. The J segment lost 5 bases and the V segment lost 1 base, leaving 4 bases of the junction unmatched. CDR3 length: 14 residues. The germline gives CDR1 SGHAT, CDR2 FQNNGV. The CDR3 region has the DNA TGTGCCAGCAGCTTAGGTGTGGGGGGGGAGACCCAGTACTTC. Encoded protein: CASSLGVGGETQYF.

V and J are TRBV4-1 and TRBJ2-2; 10 nucleotides align to TRBD1. Germline V gene data show CDR1 as MGHRA and CDR2 as YSYEKL. The CDR3 is 15 amino acids. Trimming cost V 3 bases and J 9 bases; bases outside gene matches: 7. CDR3 sequence reads: CASSQGGTGVRELFF. CDR3 nucleotides: TGCGCCAGCAGCCAGGGCGGGACAGGGGTGCGGGAGCTGTTTTTT.

This rearrangement joins TRBV2 to TRBJ1-2; D gene ambiguous. The germline V gene has CDR1 SNHLY and CDR2 FYNNEI. The CDR3 sequence is 13 residues long. Trimming shortened V by 0 bases and J by 5 bases, and 7 bases separated the two germline ends. The CDR3 nucleotides read TGTGCCAGCAGTGAAGCAGGGAGGTATGGCTACACCTTC. Translating gives CASSEAGRYGYTF.

This clone has a single count. This chain joins TRBV11-2 and TRBJ2-5; TRBD1 might be the D (6 bases). This CDR3 spans 16 amino acids. Germline values: CDR1 SGHAT, CDR2 FQNNGV. V lost 4 bases and J 5 bases, leaving 20 bases between the germline ends. Here the CDR3 DNA reads TGTGCCAGCAGCTCGGGCCTTCAGGGGTCCTGGGAGACCCAGTACTTC. It yields the protein CASSSGLQGSWETQYF.

This chain uses TRBV7-2 with TRBJ1-4, with 7 bases aligning to TRBD1. Trimming at V came to 3 bases and at J to 8 bases, leaving 9 bases not matched to a gene. The germline gives CDR1 SGHTA, CDR2 FQGNSA. The CDR3 contains 15 residues. Here the CDR3 DNA reads TGTGCCAGCAGCTTGGCGACAGGGATGGGCGAAAAACTGTTTTTT. The encoded protein is CASSLATGMGEKLFF.

The V call is TRBV5-1, the J call TRBJ2-6, with 9 bases that match TRBD1. Germline-derived CDR1 and CDR2 are SGHRS and YFSETQ. The CDR3 has 16 amino acids. J gave up 2 bases and V 3 bases, and 3 bases lay outside the gene matches. The CDR3, as DNA: TGCGCCAGCAGCTCTACAGGGGGCGCTGGGGCCAACGTCCTGACTTTC. Its translation is CASSSTGGAGANVLTF. Full variable domain (outside the CDR3, taken from reference TRBV5-1 and TRBJ2-6): KAGVTQTPRYLIKTRGQQVTLSCSPISGHRSVSWYQQTPGQGLQFLFEYFSETQRNKGNFPGRFSGRQFSNSRSEMNVSTLELGDSALYLCASSSTGGAGANVLTFGAGSRLTVL.

This chain connects TRBV5-6 to TRBJ2-7, with D perhaps TRBD1 (5 bases). The CDR3 loop spans 14 amino acids. Per the germline V gene, CDR1 is SGHDT and CDR2 is YYEEEE. V was trimmed by 0 bases and J by 1 base, leaving 8 bases between them. The CDR3 DNA reads as TGTGCCAGCAGCTTGGGGGGCGGATCCTACGAGCAGTACTTC. Residues: CASSLGGGSYEQYF.

This chain's CDR3 is CAGGLASSYEQYF. The CDR3 region has the DNA TGTGCCGGGGGACTAGCGTCCTCCTACGAGCAGTACTTC. The J gene is TRBJ2-7, the V gene TRBV7-9; 10 nucleotides match TRBD2. V lost 11 bases, J lost 0 bases, and 4 bases stayed unmatched. The CDR3 loop spans 13 amino acids. The germline V gene has CDR1 SEHNR and CDR2 FQNEAQ (reference sequence).

The V call is TRBV14, the J call TRBJ1-4, with 7 bases matching TRBD1. The CDR3 consists of 16 residues. J was trimmed by 4 bases and V by 4 bases; bases with no gene match: 9. Germline V CDR1 and CDR2: SGHDN, FVKESK. CDR3 amino acids: CASSPYSTGSNEKLFF. The CDR3 nucleotides are TGTGCCAGCAGCCCGTACTCGACAGGGAGTAATGAAAAACTGTTTTTT.